What follows are 19 T cell receptor beta chains derived from one specimen sequenced in a study of T cells in Graves' hyperthyroidism and ophthalmopathy. RNA transcripts yielded amplified TCR beta CDR3 regions. The HTBI primer set served for first-round RT-PCR of the TCR CDR3. TCRdb reprocessed the multiplex PCR reads via MiXCR and lists one record per CDR3 protein. This table has some 180,000 distinct CDR3 sequences, about a sixth appearing once. Sequencing was carried out using blood. The source of these receptors is a woman in her fifties or sixties with Graves' hyperthyroidism.

This clonotype was picked up many times. The chain joins TRBV11-2 to TRBJ2-2; 7 bases fit TRBD1. Germline V gene sequence: CDR1 SGHAT, CDR2 FQNNGV. The CDR3 has 15 amino acids. V lost 5 bases to trimming and J lost 3 bases; unmatched junction nucleotides: 6. CDR3 coding DNA: TGTGCCAGCAGCCTGACAGGGATCGACACCGGGGAGCTGTTTTTT. Protein product: CASSLTGIDTGELFF.

This clonotype was counted at least ten times. The J gene is TRBJ1-4, the V gene TRBV12-3 or TRBV12-4; D is possibly TRBD1 (5 bases). The CDR3 has 16 amino acids. Trimming pared 0 bases from V and 0 bases from J, leaving 8 bases between. CDR3: CASSLARGATNEKLFF. The CDR3, as DNA: TGTGCCAGCAGTTTAGCGCGGGGCGCAACTAATGAAAAACTGTTTTTT.

V usage is TRBV28 and J usage is TRBJ2-1; TRBD2 matches 14 bases. Per germline, CDR1 MDHEN and CDR2 SYDVKM. V dropped 5 bases and J dropped 10; count of bases not matched to a gene: 10. The CDR3 extends over 16 amino acids. CDR3 residues: CASSLTIGLAGGEQFF. In DNA form, the CDR3 reads TGTGCCAGCAGTCTGACTATCGGACTAGCGGGAGGAGAGCAGTTCTTC.

This clonotype was seen at least ten times. This rearrangement joins TRBV5-1 to TRBJ1-2; 9 bases fit TRBD1. Looked up from germline, CDR1 is SGHRS and CDR2 is YFSETQ. CDR3 size: 14 residues. J gave up 6 bases and V 3 bases, and 6 bases lay outside the gene matches. CDR3 loop: CASSYDTGGNGYTF. The CDR3 nucleotides are TGCGCCAGCAGCTACGATACAGGGGGCAATGGCTACACCTTC.

This clonotype was counted ten times or more. The chain joins TRBV6-1 to TRBJ2-3; D might be TRBD1 or TRBD2, each matching 5 bases. The CDR3 is 16 residues long. V lost 7 bases, J lost 0 bases, and 17 bases lay in between. Germline V gives CDR1 MNHNS, CDR2 SASEGT. CDR3 in amino acids: CASKEWLGDSTDTQYF. CDR3 DNA: TGTGCCAGCAAAGAGTGGCTGGGGGACAGCACAGATACGCAGTATTTT.

This clonotype was picked up a small number of times. V is TRBV5-1 and J is TRBJ2-7; D unclear. This CDR3 is built from 15 residues. V lost 0 bases to trimming and J lost 3 bases, with 13 bases between them. Germline V gives CDR1 SGHRS, CDR2 YFSETQ. DNA of the CDR3: TGCGCCAGCAGCTTGGAGGAAAAAAGGGACTACGAGCAGTACTTC. Protein: CASSLEEKRDYEQYF.

This sequence joins TRBV28 and TRBJ1-6; maybe TRBD1 (5 bases). The CDR3 spans 14 residues. Trimming shortened V by 4 bases and J by 5 bases, and 9 bases separated the two germline ends. The germline CDR1 and CDR2 sequences are MDHEN and SYDVKM. The CDR3 is CASSSTGDNSPLHF. The CDR3 DNA follows: TGTGCCAGCAGTTCAACAGGAGATAATTCACCCCTCCACTTT.

This chain uses TRBV7-3 with TRBJ2-1, with 7 positions matching TRBD2. Germline V gene data show CDR1 as SGHTA and CDR2 as FQGTGA. J lost 0 bases, V lost 6 bases, and 8 bases had no gene match. The CDR3 length is 16 residues. The CDR3 nucleotides read TGTGCCAGCAGTCAAAACGGACTAGTCTCCTACAATGAGCAGTTCTTC. Translation: CASSQNGLVSYNEQFF.

This clonotype was counted many times. The rearrangement links TRBV7-3 to TRBJ2-1; 9 bases are a match to TRBD2. The junction had 14 bases not matched to a gene; V was cut back by 3 bases and J by 8 bases. CDR3 length: 17 amino acids. Germline loops: CDR1 SGHTA, CDR2 FQGTGA. The CDR3 DNA is TGTGCCAGCAGCTTCTCTAGCGGGACCACGCCGGGGGATGAGCAGTTCTTC. It encodes CASSFSSGTTPGDEQFF.

This clonotype appeared many times. The rearrangement joins TRBV2 to TRBJ1-2, with TRBD1 matching 8 bases. The germline V gene has CDR1 SNHLY and CDR2 FYNNEI. The CDR3 loop spans 15 amino acids. The J segment lost 0 bases and the V segment lost 6 bases, leaving 6 bases of the junction unmatched. In DNA form, the CDR3 reads TGTGCCAGCAGGGACAGGGAGGGGACTAACTATGGCTACACCTTC. The encoded protein is CASRDREGTNYGYTF.

V is TRBV12-3 or TRBV12-4 and J is TRBJ2-7, with TRBD2 identical over 11 bases. J gave up 4 bases and V 5 bases, and 7 bases lay outside the gene matches. This CDR3 has 15 amino acids. Written as DNA, the CDR3 is TGTGCCAGCAGTCCACTACCTAGCGGGAGGTACGAGCAGTACTTC. Its protein is CASSPLPSGRYEQYF.

The chain uses TRBV20-1 and TRBJ2-1; 14 bases are shared with TRBD2. The CDR3 totals 17 residues. Germline-derived CDR1 and CDR2 are DFQATT and SNEGSKA (reference sequence). J was trimmed by 2 bases and V by 1 base; bases with no gene match: 4. CDR3 DNA sequence: TGCAGTGCTAGAGGGACTAGCGGGAGGAGTCCCTACAATGAGCAGTTCTTC. Translated: CSARGTSGRSPYNEQFF.

This clonotype was observed at least ten times. The CDR3 DNA reads as TGTGCCAGCACCACTTTTTGGGGCTCCTACAATGAGCAGTTCTTC. As protein: CASTTFWGSYNEQFF. This chain joins TRBV28 and TRBJ2-1; D gene uncertain. Trimming cost V 7 bases and J 0 bases, with 13 bases left between them. CDR1 MDHEN and CDR2 SYDVKM come from the germline V gene. The CDR3 spans 15 residues.

The chain couples TRBV10-3 to TRBJ2-2; D gene uncertain. Trimming took off 6 bases at V and 6 bases at J, with 11 bases between the two ends. This CDR3 contains 13 residues. CDR1 is ENHRY and CDR2 is SYGVKD in the germline V gene. The CDR3 loop is CAISPSAAGELFF. The CDR3, as DNA: TGTGCCATCAGCCCTTCCGCGGCCGGGGAGCTGTTTTTT.

There are a few counts of this clonotype. The J gene is TRBJ1-2, the V gene TRBV27; D is unclear. This CDR3 is 14 amino acids long. Germline V gene lookup returns CDR1 MNHEY and CDR2 SMNVEV (reference sequence). The V and J ends lost 5 bases and 7 bases respectively, with 17 bases between them. DNA for the CDR3: TGTGCCAGCAGTATGAACCCACGGTCCTTTGGCTACACCTTC. This encodes CASSMNPRSFGYTF.

This clonotype was observed many times. This chain uses TRBV12-3 or TRBV12-4 with TRBJ1-2; D remains ambiguous. V lost 3 bases and J lost 1, with 6 bases in between. The CDR3 is made up of 13 amino acids. CDR3: CASSFKRNYGYTF. The CDR3 DNA is TGTGCCAGCAGTTTTAAACGTAACTATGGCTACACCTTC.

In its sample, this clonotype was seen many times. The chain employs TRBV7-9 and TRBJ2-1; 9 nucleotides align to TRBD2. There are 19 residues in the CDR3. After removal of 7 bases from V and 3 bases from J, the junction contained 19 bases not matched to a gene. In germline, CDR1 is SEHNR, CDR2 FQNEAQ (reference sequence). The CDR3 nucleotides read TGTGCCAGCACCCCACACTCGGTAGCGGGAGTGGGGGGCTACAATGAGCAGTTCTTC. Its protein product is CASTPHSVAGVGGYNEQFF. The full variable domain, in which reference TRBV7-9 and TRBJ2-1 provide the parts outside the CDR3, is DTGVSQNPRHKITKRGQNVTFRCDPISEHNRLYWYRQTLGQGPEFLTYFQNEAQLEKSRLLSDRFSAERPKGSFSTLEIQRTEQGDSAMYLCASTPHSVAGVGGYNEQFFGPGTRLTVL.

The table lists this clonotype with many counts. This rearrangement joins TRBV6-1 to TRBJ2-1, with 7 bases fitting TRBD2. With 7 bases clipped from V and 0 bases from J, the junction kept 12 bases outside the gene matches. This CDR3 has 17 residues. Germline V gives CDR1 MNHNS, CDR2 SASEGT. CDR3 in amino acids: CASTVAGPSSSYNEQFF. The CDR3 coding sequence is TGTGCCAGCACCGTAGCGGGTCCTTCAAGCTCCTACAATGAGCAGTTCTTC.

V gene TRBV10-3 combines with J gene TRBJ1-2, with 12 bases matching TRBD1. The CDR3 contains 14 residues. The germline gives CDR1 ENHRY, CDR2 SYGVKD. The V segment lost 7 bases and the J segment 7 bases; nucleotides outside the gene matches: 7. The CDR3 bases are TGTGCCATCATCCGGGACAGGGGGCAGACTGGCTACACCTTC. Protein product: CAIIRDRGQTGYTF.